A selection of T cell receptor beta chains follows, all from one sample in a study of blood T cell repertoires in COVID-19. Measured with immunoSEQ multiplex PCR; TCRdb has only the in-frame clones, and not every one. The sample gives some 50,000 clones, 80% to 90% of which show up once; about 3.5% is in the top ten. Input material: peripheral blood. Source of these receptors: a human donor in a cohort sampled during active COVID-19. The CDR3 runs from the conserved cysteine through the conserved F or W. D genes are given only for firm matches. Part of the rows lack a size; the others show once, few, many or a class for expanded clones.

V	length	D	J	size	CDR3	DNA
TRBV19	13	TRBD1	TRBJ2-7	-	CASSAGQGYEQYF	TGTGCCAGTAGTGCGGGACAGGGCTACGAGCAGTACTTC
TRBV21-1	19	-	TRBJ1-2	few	CAKTLPDWGNREESYGYTF	TGTGCCAAGACACTTCCGGATTGGGGTAACAGGGAAGAATCCTATGGCTACACCTTC
TRBV19	13	TRBD2	TRBJ2-7	-	CASSTSGIDEQYF	TGTGCCAGTAGTACGAGCGGGATCGACGAGCAGTACTTC
TRBV2	16	-	TRBJ1-1	-	CASSGGPVFPNTEAFF	TGTGCCAGCAGTGGGGGGCCAGTGTTCCCGAACACTGAAGCTTTCTTT
TRBV5-8	15	-	TRBJ2-7	few	CASKEGQILTYEQYF	TGTGCCAGCAAGGAGGGCCAAATATTGACCTACGAGCAGTACTTC
TRBV11-1	15	-	TRBJ2-1	-	CASSLLGGLYNEQFF	TGTGCCAGCAGCTTATTGGGGGGGCTCTACAATGAGCAGTTCTTC
TRBV19	15	TRBD1	TRBJ2-3	-	CASSIRTGGTDTQYF	TGTGCCAGTAGTATCAGAACAGGGGGAACAGATACGCAGTATTTT
TRBV6-2/TRBV6-3	15	-	TRBJ2-7	-	CASSTTGTPSYEQYF	TGTGCCAGCAGTACAACCGGGACACCCTCCTACGAGCAGTACTTC
TRBV6-5	16	-	TRBJ2-5	-	CASSYSSPQGRETQYF	TGTGCCAGCAGTTACTCGAGTCCCCAAGGGAGGGAGACCCAGTACTTC
TRBV9	14	TRBD2	TRBJ2-1	-	CASGGTSSYNEQFF	TGTGCCAGCGGTGGGACTAGCTCCTACAATGAGCAGTTCTTC